The rows below give T cell receptor beta chains drawn from one sample of a study of blood T cells in healthy people across ages. Each CDR3 protein gets one entry after TCRdb re-called the 5' RACE reads with MiXCR. The sample holds hundreds of thousands of distinct CDR3 sequences; approximately 59% are singletons and the top ten take over 30%. The source material was blood. These TCRs come from a man between 60 and 75 years old in good health. Each CDR3 is given with its conserved first and last residue. The D gene is left open where the match is weak. For some rows the clone size is stated as once, few or many, or as a class when expanded; others skip it.

abundance	d_gene	j_gene	v_gene	CDR3nt	CDR3aa
few	-	TRBJ2-1	TRBV7-2	TGTGCCAGCAGCCCCTACGGGGTTCGTGATGAGCAGTTCTTC	CASSPYGVRDEQFF
once	TRBD1	TRBJ1-2	TRBV7-9	TGTGCCAGCAGCTTAGGGACAGGGGGTGACAACTATGGCTACACCTTC	CASSLGTGGDNYGYTF
-	-	TRBJ2-7	TRBV5-1	TGCGCCAGCAGCCGTTGGGGGATAAGCACAGATACGCAGTACTTC	CASSRWGISTDTQYF
many	-	TRBJ2-5	TRBV4-3	TGCGCCAGCAGCCAAGATGATTCCGGCCTTGAGCAGTACTTC	CASSQDDSGLEQYF
few	-	TRBJ2-7	TRBV6-2/TRBV6-3	TGTGCCAGCAGTTACACGACGGAAGCCTACGAGCAGTACTTC	CASSYTTEAYEQYF
-	-	TRBJ2-3	TRBV29-1	TGCAGCGTTCAGAGGCTAGGGGTCGATACGCAGTATTTT	CSVQRLGVDTQYF
few	TRBD1	TRBJ2-7	TRBV7-8	TGTGCCAGCAGCTCGGGACAGGCGGGGTTCGAGCAGTACTTC	CASSSGQAGFEQYF
once	-	TRBJ1-2	TRBV6-5	TGTGCCAGCAGTTACGGGCTCGGGGCAGCGAACACCTTC	CASSYGLGAANTF
few	-	TRBJ1-2	TRBV5-1	TGCGCCAGCAGCTTGGAAGGGGATCATGGCTACACCTTC	CASSLEGDHGYTF
-	TRBD1	TRBJ1-2	TRBV4-1	TGCGCCAGCAGCCAAGTTCTCCCGGGACAGGGTGGAAGCAGGCACTATGGCTACACCTTC	CASSQVLPGQGGSRHYGYTF
few	-	TRBJ2-1	TRBV28	TGTGCCAGCAGTCCCCCGGTCAGGGAGCAGTTCTTC	CASSPPVREQFF
many	-	TRBJ2-3	TRBV7-9	TGTGCCAGCAGCTCGGGACTCGGGCCCACAGATACGCAGTATTTT	CASSSGLGPTDTQYF
few	-	TRBJ1-2	TRBV12-5	TGTGCTAGTGTCAAAGCGGGGGGGATGGACTATGGCTACACCTTC	CASVKAGGMDYGYTF
-	TRBD1	TRBJ1-6	TRBV4-2	TGTGCCAGCAGCCAGGGTCAAGGGGACAGGGGACGCGGTAATTCACCCCTCCACTTT	CASSQGQGDRGRGNSPLHF
-	TRBD2	TRBJ2-7	TRBV7-2	TGTGCCAGCACCTTGTTGGGGGGGGGGAACTACGAGCAGTACTTC	CASTLLGGGNYEQYF
-	-	TRBJ2-1	TRBV20-1	TGCAGTACCTGGGACTTCCCCGGGAAGGGCAATGAGCAGTTCTTC	CSTWDFPGKGNEQFF
-	TRBD2	TRBJ2-1	TRBV10-3	TGTGCCATCGCGGGGGGGGCCAGAGGTTACAATGAGCAGTTCTTC	CAIAGGARGYNEQFF
-	TRBD1	TRBJ2-5	TRBV4-2	TGTGCCAGCAGCGAGGGGGCTAGCAGGGGGCCGGGAGAGACCCAGTACTTC	CASSEGASRGPGETQYF
-	-	TRBJ2-5	TRBV20-1	TGCAGTGCAATAGGGGCTGGGTGGGAGACCCAGTACTTC	CSAIGAGWETQYF
-	-	TRBJ2-3	TRBV3-1	TGTGCCAGCAGCGCTCGGGGGGCAGGAGATACGCAGTATTTT	CASSARGAGDTQYF
once	-	TRBJ2-1	TRBV20-1	TGCAGTGCTAGCCCCCCCGGAGGCGGGGGCCATACCCGCTCCTACAATGAGCAGTTCTTC	CSASPPGGGGHTRSYNEQFF
-	TRBD2	TRBJ2-5	TRBV4-1	TGCGCCAGCAGCCCAAGCCCGACTAGCCGTGGGGAGACCCAGTACTTC	CASSPSPTSRGETQYF
-	TRBD1	TRBJ2-2	TRBV5-1	TGCGCCAGCAGCCGGGGACAGGCAACCGGGGAGCTGTTTTTT	CASSRGQATGELFF
-	-	TRBJ2-3	TRBV27	TGTGCCAGCAGTGACGTACAGGGCACAGATACGCAGTATTTT	CASSDVQGTDTQYF
few	TRBD2	TRBJ2-5	TRBV11-2	TGTGCCAGCAGCGACCTAGCGGGGGAAACACAAGAGACCCAGTACTTC	CASSDLAGETQETQYF
-	-	TRBJ2-3	TRBV6-5	TGTGCCAGCAGTTACTCGGCTCAGGGGAGGACAGATACGCAGTATTTT	CASSYSAQGRTDTQYF
-	TRBD1	TRBJ2-7	TRBV28	TGTGCCAGCAGTTGGGCAGGGGGAACCTACGAGCAGTACTTC	CASSWAGGTYEQYF
-	TRBD1	TRBJ2-5	TRBV11-3	TGTGCCAGCAGCCGGACAGGGGTGGGAGAGACCCAGTACTTC	CASSRTGVGETQYF
few	TRBD2	TRBJ2-5	TRBV12-3/TRBV12-4	TGTGCCAGCGAGCGGGGGGGCATGGAGACCCAGTACTTC	CASERGGMETQYF
-	-	TRBJ1-5	TRBV11-2	TGTGCCAGCAGCTTAGGCCCCGGGCAGCCCCAGCATTTT	CASSLGPGQPQHF
-	-	TRBJ1-1	TRBV5-6	TGTGCCAGTGGTGCGGCGGAGGGGGTTAAAGCTTTCTTT	CASGAAEGVKAFF
few	-	TRBJ2-7	TRBV20-1	TGCAGTGCTAGAGACTTCGGGGACATACGGGCCCACGAGCAGTACTTC	CSARDFGDIRAHEQYF